This TCR beta chain was retrieved from a study of blood T cell repertoires in COVID-19. Study summary: The United States, Italy and Spain were the sources of the acute and convalescent COVID-19 samples.

CDR1 and CDR2 (germline): LNHDA, SQIVND (reference sequence). After removal of 4 bases from V and 6 bases from J, the junction contained 7 bases not matched to a gene. CDR3 size: 15 residues. Original data processing: Using reference gene primer amplification, nucleated cell counts were estimated. Profiled with immunoSEQ multiplex PCR; TCRdb holds only in-frame clones, not every one. For V, J and clone size, that table is used; D and trimming come from the DNA. The profile shows fewer than 50,000 clones, roughly nine tenths of them singletons. The Seattle site enrolled patients during active infection and followed them longitudinally.

Sequenced material: peripheral blood. This rearrangement joins TRBV19 to TRBJ2-4; 9 bases are a match to TRBD1. This TCR came from a man in his 60s with COVID-19, enrolled during active disease. The CDR3 region has the DNA TGTGCCAGTAGTAGGTCCCGGGACAGGGCAAACATTCAGTACTTC. It encodes CASSRSRDRANIQYF.